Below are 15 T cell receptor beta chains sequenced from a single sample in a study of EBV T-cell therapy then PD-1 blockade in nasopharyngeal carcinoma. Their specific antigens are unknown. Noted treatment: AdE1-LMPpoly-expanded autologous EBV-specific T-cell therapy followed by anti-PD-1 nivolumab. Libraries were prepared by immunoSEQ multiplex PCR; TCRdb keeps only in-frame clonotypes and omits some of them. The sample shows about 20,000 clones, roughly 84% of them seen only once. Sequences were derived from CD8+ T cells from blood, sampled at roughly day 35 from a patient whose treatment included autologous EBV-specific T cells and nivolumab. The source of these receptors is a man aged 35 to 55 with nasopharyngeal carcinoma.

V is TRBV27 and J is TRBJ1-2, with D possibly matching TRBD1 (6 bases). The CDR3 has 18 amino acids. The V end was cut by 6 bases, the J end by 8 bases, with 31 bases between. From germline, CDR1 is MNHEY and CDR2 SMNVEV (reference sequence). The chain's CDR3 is CASSHTPTGRSFGRGYTF. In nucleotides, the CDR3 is TGTGCCAGCAGCCATACGCCGACAGGTCGGAGTTTTGGTCGAGGCTACACCTTC.

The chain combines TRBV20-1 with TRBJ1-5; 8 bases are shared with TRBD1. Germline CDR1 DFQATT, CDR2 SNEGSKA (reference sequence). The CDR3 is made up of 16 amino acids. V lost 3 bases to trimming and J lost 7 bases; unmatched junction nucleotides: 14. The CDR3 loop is CSASVHGQGDSQPQHF. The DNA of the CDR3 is TGCAGTGCTAGTGTTCACGGACAGGGAGATTCCCAGCCCCAGCATTTT.

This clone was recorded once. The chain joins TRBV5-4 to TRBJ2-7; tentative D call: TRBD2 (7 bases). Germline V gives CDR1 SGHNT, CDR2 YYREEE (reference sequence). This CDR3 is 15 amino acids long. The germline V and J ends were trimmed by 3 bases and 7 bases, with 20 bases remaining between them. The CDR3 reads CASSWASGGLKEQYF. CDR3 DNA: TGTGCCAGCAGCTGGGCGTCCGGGGGGCTGAAGGAGCAGTACTTC.

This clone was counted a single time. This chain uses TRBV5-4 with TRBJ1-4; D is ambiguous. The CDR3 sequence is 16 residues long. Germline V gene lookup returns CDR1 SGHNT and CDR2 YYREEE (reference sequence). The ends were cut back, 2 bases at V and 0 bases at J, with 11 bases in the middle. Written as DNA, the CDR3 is TGTGCCAGCAGCTTTTTGGGAGATGCAACTAATGAAAAACTGTTTTTT. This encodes CASSFLGDATNEKLFF.

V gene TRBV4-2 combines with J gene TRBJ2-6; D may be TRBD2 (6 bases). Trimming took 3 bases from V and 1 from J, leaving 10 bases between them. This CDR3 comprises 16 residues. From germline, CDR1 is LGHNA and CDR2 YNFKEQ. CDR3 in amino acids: CASSQQGGSGANVLTF. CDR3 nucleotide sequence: TGTGCCAGCAGCCAGCAGGGAGGTTCTGGGGCCAACGTCCTGACTTTC.

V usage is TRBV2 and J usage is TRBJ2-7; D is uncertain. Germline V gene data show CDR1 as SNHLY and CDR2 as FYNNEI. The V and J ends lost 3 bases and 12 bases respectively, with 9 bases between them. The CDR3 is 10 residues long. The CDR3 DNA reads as TGTGCCAGCAGTGACAGGTTTACGTACTTC. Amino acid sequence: CASSDRFTYF.

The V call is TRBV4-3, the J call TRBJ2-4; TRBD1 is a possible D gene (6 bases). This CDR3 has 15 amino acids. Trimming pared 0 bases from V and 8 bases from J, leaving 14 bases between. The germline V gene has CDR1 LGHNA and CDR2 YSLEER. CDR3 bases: TGCGCCAGCAGCCAAGAACCCAGGGGCTCACACATTCAGTACTTC. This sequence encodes CASSQEPRGSHIQYF.

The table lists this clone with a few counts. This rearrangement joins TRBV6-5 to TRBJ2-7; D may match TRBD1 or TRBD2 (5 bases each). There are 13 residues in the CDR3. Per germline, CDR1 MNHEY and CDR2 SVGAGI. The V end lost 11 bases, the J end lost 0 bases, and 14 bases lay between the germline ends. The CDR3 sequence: CAHGAGTSYEQYF. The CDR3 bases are TGTGCCCACGGGGCAGGGACCTCCTACGAGCAGTACTTC.

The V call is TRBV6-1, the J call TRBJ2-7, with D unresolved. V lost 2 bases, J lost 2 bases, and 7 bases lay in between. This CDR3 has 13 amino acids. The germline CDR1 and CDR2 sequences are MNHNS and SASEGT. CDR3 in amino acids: CASSESQPYEQYF. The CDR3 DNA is TGTGCCAGCAGTGAAAGTCAGCCCTACGAGCAGTACTTC.

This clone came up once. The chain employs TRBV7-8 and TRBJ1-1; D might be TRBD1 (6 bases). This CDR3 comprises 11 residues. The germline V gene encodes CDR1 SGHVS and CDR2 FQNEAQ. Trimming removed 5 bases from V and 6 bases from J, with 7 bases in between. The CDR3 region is CASSEGAEAFF. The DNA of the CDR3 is TGTGCCAGCAGCGAGGGGGCTGAAGCTTTCTTT. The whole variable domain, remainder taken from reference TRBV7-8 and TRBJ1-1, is GAGVSQSPRYKVAKRGQDVALRCDPISGHVSLFWYQQALGQGPEFLTYFQNEAQLDKSGLPSDRFFAERPEGSVSTLKIQRTQQEDSAVYLCASSEGAEAFFGQGTRLTVV.

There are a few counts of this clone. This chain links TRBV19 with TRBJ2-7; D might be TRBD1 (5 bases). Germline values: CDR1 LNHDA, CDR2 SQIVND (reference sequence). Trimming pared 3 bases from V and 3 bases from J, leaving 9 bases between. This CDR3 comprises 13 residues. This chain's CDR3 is CASSISGFYEQYF. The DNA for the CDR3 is TGTGCCAGTAGTATCTCAGGGTTCTACGAGCAGTACTTC.

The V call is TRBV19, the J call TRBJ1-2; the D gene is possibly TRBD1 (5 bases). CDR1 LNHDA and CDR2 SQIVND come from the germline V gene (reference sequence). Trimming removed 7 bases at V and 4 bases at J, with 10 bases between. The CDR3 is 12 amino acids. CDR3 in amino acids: CASNTGSYGYTF. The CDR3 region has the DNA TGTGCCAGTAACACAGGATCCTATGGCTACACCTTC. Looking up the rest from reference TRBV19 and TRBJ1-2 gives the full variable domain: DGGITQSPKYLFRKEGQNVTLSCEQNLNHDAMYWYRQDPGQGLRLIYYSQIVNDFQKGDIAEGYSVSREKKESFPLTVTSAQKNPTAFYLCASNTGSYGYTFGSGTRLTVV.

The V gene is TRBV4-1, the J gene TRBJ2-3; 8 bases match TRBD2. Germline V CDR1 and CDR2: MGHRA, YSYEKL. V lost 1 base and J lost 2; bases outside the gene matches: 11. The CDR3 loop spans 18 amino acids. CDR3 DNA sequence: TGCGCCAGCAGCCAAGTCCCGGGACCCGGGAGGGCCACAGATACGCAGTATTTT. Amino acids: CASSQVPGPGRATDTQYF.

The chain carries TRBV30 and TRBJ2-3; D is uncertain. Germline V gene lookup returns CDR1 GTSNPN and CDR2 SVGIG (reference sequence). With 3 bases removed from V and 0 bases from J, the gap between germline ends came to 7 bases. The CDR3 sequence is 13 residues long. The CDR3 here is CAWRWVSTDTQYF. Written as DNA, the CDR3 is TGTGCCTGGAGATGGGTGAGCACAGATACGCAGTATTTT.

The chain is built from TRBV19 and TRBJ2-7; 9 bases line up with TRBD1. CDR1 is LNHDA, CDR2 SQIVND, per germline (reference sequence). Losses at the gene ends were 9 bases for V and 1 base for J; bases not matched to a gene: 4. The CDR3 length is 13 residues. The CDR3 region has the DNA TGTGCCAGCCGGGACAGGGTTTCCTACGAGCAGTACTTC. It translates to CASRDRVSYEQYF. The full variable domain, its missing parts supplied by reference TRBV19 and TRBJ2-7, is DGGITQSPKYLFRKEGQNVTLSCEQNLNHDAMYWYRQDPGQGLRLIYYSQIVNDFQKGDIAEGYSVSREKKESFPLTVTSAQKNPTAFYLCASRDRVSYEQYFGPGTRLTVT.